This entry describes one T cell receptor (beta chain). Germline CDR1 reads SGHRS; CDR2 reads YFSETQ. Trimming cost V 4 bases and J 7 bases; bases outside gene matches: 14. CDR3 length equals 15 residues. Healthy Caucasian individuals made up all the donors. These data come from a study of identical twins. TCRdb processed the 5' RACE reads anew with MiXCR; each CDR3 protein has one entry. The sample consists of hundreds of thousands of distinct CDR3 sequences, 15% to 20% of them appearing once. These data were also filed under a second study, of T cells expressing NK-cell markers. That source reports: TCR beta repertoires came from sorted CD3+CD56+NKG2C+, CD3+CD56+NKG2C- and CD3+CD56-NKG2C+ T cells. A few donors' CD3+CD56-NKG2C+ cells were dominated by the same clonotypes.

The sequence derives from a woman between 18 and 29 years old in good health. The rearrangement uses TRBV5-1 and TRBJ2-7; 7 bases line up with TRBD2. The sequenced material came from PBMCs. The CDR3 DNA reads as TGCGCCAGCAGCCAATCCGGGACTAATCCTGGGGAGCAGTACTTC. It encodes CASSQSGTNPGEQYF.